A single sample gave rise to the 8 T cell receptor beta chains below, sequenced in a study of T cell clonality in common variable immunodeficiency (dated by TCRdb to the mid-2010s). The antigens of these receptors remain unknown. On the study overall, not on this receptor specifically: Reportedly, TCRbeta sequences from CVID had fewer deletions and N-nucleotide insertions, and highly modified clones with 13 or more V deletions were absent from CVID.

Libraries were built with the immunoSEQ multiplex PCR assay. Entries here come from immuneACCESS through TCRdb and include only in-frame sequences with V and J called. Some clones fail to appear in such tables; in the studies checked, an unresolved V gene covers under half of the shortfall, and the cause of the remainder is unknown. The sample features about 20,000 clones, and none is a singleton. The ten largest account for approximately 2.6% of the sample. Source material: peripheral blood mononuclear cells. The receptors here all came from a human donor with common variable immunodeficiency.

This clone was seen a few times. The read finishes 3 residues shy of the CDR3 end, and the germline J gene is used to complete it. The chain has TRBV2 and TRBJ2-3, with 9 positions matching TRBD2. CDR1 and CDR2 (germline): SNHLY, FYNNEI. This CDR3 has 15 residues. Incomplete CDR3 DNA: TGTGCCAGCACCGGCGGGGGGGCTTCGGCCGGGACG. The encoded protein is CASTGGGASAGT. The whole CDR3 protein is CASTGGGASAGTQYF.

Comments on this clone: Sequencing ends 3 residues short of the CDR3 end; the germline J gene provides the rest. This rearrangement joins TRBV2 to TRBJ1-5, with TRBD1 matching over 10 bases. This CDR3 has 19 amino acids. The V segment lost 5 bases and the J segment 6 bases; nucleotides outside the gene matches: 19. CDR1 and CDR2 (germline): SNHLY, FYNNEI. The covered CDR3 bases are TGTGCCAGCAGTCGGGAGATAGGGACAGGGGCGCTGGGGGGTCAGCCC. Its translation: CASSREIGTGALGGQP. The full CDR3 sequence reads CASSREIGTGALGGQPQHF. Drawing the rest from reference TRBV2 and TRBJ1-5, the complete variable domain is EPEVTQTPSHQVTQMGQEVILRCVPISNHLYFYWYRQILGQKVEFLVSFYNNEISEKSEIFDDQFSVERPDGSNFTLKIRSTKLEDSAMYFCASSREIGTGALGGQPQHFGDGTRLSIL.

As for this clone: The read ends 3 residues early relative to the CDR3; the germline J gene fills the gap. This chain connects TRBV19 to TRBJ2-2; TRBD2 might be the D (6 bases). The V and J ends lost 6 bases and 6 bases respectively, with 17 bases between them. Per the germline V gene, CDR1 is LNHDA and CDR2 is SQIVND (reference sequence). This CDR3 region has 15 residues. CDR3 sequence: CASRSRRVGAGELFF. Partial CDR3 DNA: TGTGCCAGTAGATCCCGGAGGGTCGGTGCCGGGGAG. Complete variable domain (other parts from reference TRBV19 and TRBJ2-2): DGGITQSPKYLFRKEGQNVTLSCEQNLNHDAMYWYRQDPGQGLRLIYYSQIVNDFQKGDIAEGYSVSREKKESFPLTVTSAQKNPTAFYLCASRSRRVGAGELFFGEGSRLTVL.

With regard to this clone: The read ends 3 residues shy of where the CDR3 ends; the end is completed using the germline J gene. The chain employs TRBV7-2 and TRBJ2-4; D is unresolved. V was pared by 5 bases and J by 9 bases, with 11 bases between. Germline CDR1 and CDR2: SGHTA and FQGNSA. The CDR3 spans 12 residues. This chain's CDR3 is CASSTPPSIQYF. CDR3 bases read: TGTGCCAGCAGCACCCCTCCTAGCATT.

To note about this clone: The CDR3 extends 3 residues past the end of the read, so its final part is completed from the germline J gene. V and J are TRBV19 and TRBJ2-2, with 10 bases that match TRBD2. V dropped 6 bases and J dropped 4; count of bases not matched to a gene: 5. The CDR3 loop spans 15 amino acids. Germline CDR1 and CDR2: LNHDA and SQIVND (reference sequence). The CDR3 is CASSLAGVSTGELFF. The part of the CDR3 DNA that was read is TGTGCCAGTAGCCTAGCGGGAGTATCCACCGGGGAG.

In the case of this clone: The CDR3 is cut off 3 residues early in the read; its end comes from the germline J gene. This sequence joins TRBV7-9 and TRBJ2-6; D is unresolved. Germline lookup yields CDR1 SEHNR and CDR2 FQNEAQ (reference sequence). The CDR3 is made up of 15 amino acids. Trimming left V 2 bases short and J 0 bases short, with 5 bases between. The CDR3 protein is CASSLSGSGANVLTF. The CDR3 DNA, read in part, is TGTGCCAGCAGCTTATCGGGCTCTGGGGCCAACGTC.

Comments on this clone: With the read ending 3 residues before the CDR3 end, the germline J gene is used to fill in that end. The chain recombines TRBV30 with TRBJ2-1; 10 bases fit TRBD2. Trimming cost V 7 bases and J 8 bases; bases outside gene matches: 11. CDR1 and CDR2 (germline): GTSNPN, SVGIG (reference sequence). The CDR3 is made up of 14 amino acids. CDR3 DNA, as far as it was read: TGTGCCTCTTCCTCTAGCGGGAGTCGGTATGAG. Its translation: CASSSSGSRYE. The entire CDR3 sequence reads CASSSSGSRYEQFF. Together with reference TRBV30 and TRBJ2-1, the CDR3 gives the full variable domain: SQTIHQWPATLVQPVGSPLSLECTVEGTSNPNLYWYRQAAGRGLQLLFYSVGIGQISSEVPQNLSASRPQDRQFILSSKKLLLSDSGFYLCASSSSGSRYEQFFGPGTRLTVL.

In regard to this clone: Sequencing ends 3 residues short of the CDR3 end; the germline J gene provides the rest. J is TRBJ1-5 and V is TRBV23-1; D possibly corresponds to TRBD1 (5 bases). TRBV23-1 is filed as an ORF, its function uncertain. Trimming left V 8 bases short and J 4 bases short, with 18 bases between. The CDR3 spans 15 residues. Here the CDR3 reads CASGPGLTPNQPQHF. The CDR3 DNA, read in part, is TGCGCCAGCGGACCGGGACTCACACCGAATCAGCCC.